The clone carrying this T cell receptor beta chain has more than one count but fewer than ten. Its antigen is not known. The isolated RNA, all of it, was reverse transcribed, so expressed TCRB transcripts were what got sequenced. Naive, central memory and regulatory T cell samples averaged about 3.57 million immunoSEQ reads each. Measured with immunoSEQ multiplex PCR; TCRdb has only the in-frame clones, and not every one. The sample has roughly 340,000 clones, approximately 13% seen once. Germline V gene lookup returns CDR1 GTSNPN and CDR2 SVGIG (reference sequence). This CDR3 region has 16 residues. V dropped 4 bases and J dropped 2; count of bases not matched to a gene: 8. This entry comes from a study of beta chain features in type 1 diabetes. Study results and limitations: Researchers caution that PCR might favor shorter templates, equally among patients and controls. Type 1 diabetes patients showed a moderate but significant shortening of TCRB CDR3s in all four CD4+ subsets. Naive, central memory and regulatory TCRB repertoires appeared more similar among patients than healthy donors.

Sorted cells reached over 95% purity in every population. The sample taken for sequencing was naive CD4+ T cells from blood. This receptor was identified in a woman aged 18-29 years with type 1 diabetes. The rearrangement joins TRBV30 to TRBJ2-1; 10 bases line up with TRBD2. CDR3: CAWTSLAGRPYNEQFF. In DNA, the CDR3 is TGTGCCTGGACCTCACTAGCGGGGCGGCCCTACAATGAGCAGTTCTTC. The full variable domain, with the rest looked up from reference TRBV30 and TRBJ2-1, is SQTIHQWPATLVQPVGSPLSLECTVEGTSNPNLYWYRQAAGRGLQLLFYSVGIGQISSEVPQNLSASRPQDRQFILSSKKLLLSDSGFYLCAWTSLAGRPYNEQFFGPGTRLTVL.